These 10 T cell receptor beta chains were all obtained from the same sample, sequenced in a study of cytomegalovirus exposure and HLA in healthy donors. Researchers ran the PCR with 60 Vbeta and 13 Jbeta primers. TCRdb keeps only in-frame clones here, not all; method: immunoSEQ multiplex PCR. Of 60,000 to 70,000 clones in the sample, roughly 77% are singletons; the top ten hold about 4.5%. Sequenced material: PBMCs. These receptors were obtained from a woman aged 30 to 39 in good health and CMV-seronegative.

V is TRBV2 and J is TRBJ2-7; maybe TRBD1 (6 bases). Germline V gene lookup returns CDR1 SNHLY and CDR2 FYNNEI. V was cut by 3 bases and J by 3 bases, with 9 bases left in between. The CDR3 extends over 13 amino acids. The CDR3 loop reads CASSEGHYYEQYF. The CDR3, as DNA: TGTGCCAGCAGTGAGGGACACTACTACGAGCAGTACTTC.

The gene calls are TRBV9 and TRBJ1-1; possible D gene TRBD1, 6 bases. Trimming shortened V by 3 bases and J by 5 bases, and 11 bases separated the two germline ends. The CDR3 spans 13 residues. CDR1 is SGDLS and CDR2 is YYNGEE in the germline V gene. CDR3 nucleotide sequence: TGTGCCAGCAGCGGACAGGTACGGACTGAAGCTTTCTTT. This translates into CASSGQVRTEAFF. Drawing the rest from reference TRBV9 and TRBJ1-1, the complete variable domain is DSGVTQTPKHLITATGQRVTLRCSPRSGDLSVYWYQQSLDQGLQFLIQYYNGEERAKGNILERFSAQQFPDLHSELNLSSLELGDSALYFCASSGQVRTEAFFGQGTRLTVV.

The chain combines TRBV4-1 with TRBJ2-5; TRBD2 matches 11 bases. This CDR3 contains 16 residues. J gave up 0 bases and V 4 bases, and 4 bases lay outside the gene matches. The germline CDR1 and CDR2 sequences are MGHRA and YSYEKL. The CDR3 coding sequence is TGCGCCAGCAGCCTGAGACTAGCGGGGTACCAAGAGACCCAGTACTTC. Encoded protein: CASSLRLAGYQETQYF.

The rearrangement joins TRBV5-1 to TRBJ1-2; a possible D gene is TRBD1 (6 bases). V was shortened by 7 bases and J by 4 bases, with 14 bases between the two germline ends. Germline V gene lookup returns CDR1 SGHRS and CDR2 YFSETQ. The CDR3 totals 13 residues. In DNA form, the CDR3 reads TGCGCCAGCTGGGGGCCCCCTACCTATGGCTACACCTTC. Translation gives CASWGPPTYGYTF.

The chain is built from TRBV7-6 and TRBJ1-2, with 7 positions matching TRBD1. V dropped 6 bases and J dropped 4; count of bases not matched to a gene: 11. Germline values: CDR1 SGHVS, CDR2 FNYEAQ. The CDR3 runs 15 residues. The DNA of the CDR3 is TGTGCCAGCAGTTCTCTAGACGGGACAGCCTATGGCTACACCTTC. Translated: CASSSLDGTAYGYTF. The full variable domain, its missing parts supplied by reference TRBV7-6 and TRBJ1-2, is GAGVSQSPRYKVTKRGQDVALRCDPISGHVSLYWYRQALGQGPEFLTYFNYEAQQDKSGLPNDRFSAERPEGSISTLTIQRTEQRDSAMYRCASSSLDGTAYGYTFGSGTRLTVV.

The genes are TRBV7-9 and TRBJ2-7; 10 bases map to TRBD1. V was clipped by 5 bases and J by 3 bases; unmatched bases: 4. Germline CDR1 SEHNR, CDR2 FQNEAQ (reference sequence). CDR3 length: 14 residues. Here the CDR3 DNA reads TGTGCCAGCAGCCTGACAGGGGGCAACTACGAGCAGTACTTC. It is translated as CASSLTGGNYEQYF.

V and J are TRBV9 and TRBJ2-1, with TRBD1 matching 10 bases. The junction had 3 bases not matched to a gene; V was cut back by 4 bases and J by 2 bases. Looked up from germline, CDR1 is SGDLS and CDR2 is YYNGEE. This CDR3 has 15 residues. The CDR3, as DNA: TGTGCCAGCAGCCCGGGACAGGGGACCTACAATGAGCAGTTCTTC. Its translation is CASSPGQGTYNEQFF.

The chain has TRBV7-3 and TRBJ2-3, with D perhaps TRBD1 (6 bases). Trimming left V 2 bases short and J 4 bases short, with 10 bases between. The germline CDR1 and CDR2 sequences are SGHTA and FQGTGA. The CDR3 extends over 14 amino acids. CDR3: CASSLQGLADTQYF. CDR3 DNA: TGTGCCAGCAGCTTACAGGGGTTGGCAGATACGCAGTATTTT. The variable domain in full, completed from reference TRBV7-3 and TRBJ2-3, reads GAGVSQTPSNKVTEKGKYVELRCDPISGHTALYWYRQSLGQGPEFLIYFQGTGAADDSGLPNDRFFAVRPEGSVSTLKIQRTERGDSAVYLCASSLQGLADTQYFGPGTRLTVL.

The genes are TRBV6-1 and TRBJ2-1; D ambiguous. V gave up 8 bases and J gave up 7 bases, with 21 bases separating them. The germline gives CDR1 MNHNS, CDR2 SASEGT. The CDR3 sequence is 15 residues long. The CDR3 sequence is CASVAPELLLNEQFF. CDR3 bases: TGTGCCAGCGTTGCCCCCGAACTCCTTTTAAATGAGCAGTTCTTC.

This clone was observed a handful of times. The V and J genes are TRBV7-9 and TRBJ2-1, with 11 bases that match TRBD2. The J segment lost 7 bases and the V segment lost 7 bases, leaving 12 bases of the junction unmatched. The CDR3 runs 16 residues. The germline V gene has CDR1 SEHNR and CDR2 FQNEAQ (reference sequence). CDR3 in DNA: TGTGCCAGCACCCTCGTCCTGGGACTAGCGGAAAATGAGCAGTTCTTC. The encoded protein is CASTLVLGLAENEQFF.